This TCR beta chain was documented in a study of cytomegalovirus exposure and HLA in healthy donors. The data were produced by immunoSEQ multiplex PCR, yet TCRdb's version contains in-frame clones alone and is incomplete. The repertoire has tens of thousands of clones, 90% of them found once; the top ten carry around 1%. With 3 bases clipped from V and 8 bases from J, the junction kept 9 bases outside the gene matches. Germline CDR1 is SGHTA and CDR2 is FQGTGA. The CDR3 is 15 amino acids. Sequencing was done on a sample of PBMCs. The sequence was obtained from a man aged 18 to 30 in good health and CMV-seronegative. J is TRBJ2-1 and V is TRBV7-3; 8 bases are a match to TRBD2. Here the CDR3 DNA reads TGTGCCAGCAGCTTTCGAGGCGGGGGGAAAGATGAGCAGTTCTTC. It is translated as CASSFRGGGKDEQFF.